Sequencing of this TCR beta chain was carried out in a study of blood T cell repertoires in COVID-19. The CDR3 sequence is 14 residues long. Trimming at V came to 2 bases and at J to 4 bases, leaving 2 bases not matched to a gene. The V gene's germline CDR1 is KGHSH and CDR2 LQKENI. The assay was immunoSEQ multiplex PCR, and TCRdb's table has in-frame clones only and misses some. The table lists 200,000 to 250,000 clones, roughly nine tenths of them singletons. The specimen sequenced was PBMCs or T cells enriched from blood (not recorded which). The chain combines TRBV18 with TRBJ1-3, with TRBD1 matching over 7 bases. This receptor was taken from a woman between 18 and 30 years old in a cohort exposed to, infected with or recovered from COVID-19 (not recorded which). CDR3 sequence reads: CASSPGTVGNTIYF. The DNA for the CDR3 is TGTGCCAGCTCACCAGGGACAGTAGGAAACACCATATATTTT.